The present T cell receptor (beta chain) was sequenced within a study of tumor T cells in aggressive B-cell lymphoma. Sequencing used immunoSEQ multiplex PCR; TCRdb keeps in-frame clones, though not all of them. The sample carries about 2,900 clones, less than 90% recorded once. Germline loops: CDR1 MDHEN, CDR2 SYDVKM. The CDR3 has 17 residues. J was trimmed by 4 bases and V by 5 bases; bases with no gene match: 13. The sequence came from an adult with diffuse large B cell lymphoma. V is TRBV28 and J is TRBJ1-4; TRBD1 agrees at 7 bases. Material for sequencing was tumor tissue. The CDR3, as DNA: TGTGCCAGCAGTGCCGGTGGAGGGGGCCGAGGTAATGAAAAACTGTTTTTT. Translated: CASSAGGGGRGNEKLFF.